This T cell receptor beta chain was sequenced during a study of CD8+ T cells in alopecia areata (dated by TCRdb to between 2018 and 2020). Notes on the research overall: In both human patients and the C3H/HeJ mouse model, the study applied high-throughput TCRbeta sequencing to look at T cell clonal expansion in alopecia areata. TCRbeta CDR3 regions were amplified by immunoSEQ multiplex PCR using 35 Vbeta forward and 13 Jbeta reverse primers. Scalp clonality was compared across normal scalp (n=4), patchy alopecia areata scalp (n=8), and alopecia totalis/universalis scalp (n=8). In humans, TCRbeta sequencing was performed on scalp tissue and on sorted CD4+ and CD8+ peripheral blood T cells from healthy controls and from patients with patchy or totalis/universalis alopecia areata. The RNA source kit depended on sample type: the PAXgene miRNA kit for fixed scalp, the miRNeasy kit for PBMCs, and the RNeasy kit for mouse skin.

Regarding this clone: Its target antigen remains unknown. No base-level quality is on record; no much larger clone is a single base apart.

Library construction relied on the immunoSEQ multiplex PCR assay. RNA was extracted from all samples and reverse transcribed into cDNA as template for TCR sequencing. First-strand cDNA was synthesized with SuperScript III using a 2:1 mix of oligo-dT and random hexamers. A synthetic immune receptor repertoire was used to gauge amplification bias, and whatever bias remained was removed computationally. The source study handled its data this way. After raw reads were preprocessed to remove errors, the CDR3 was defined following IMGT conventions as running from the conserved cysteine to phenylalanine. Clonality was calculated as 1 minus Shannon entropy normalized by log2 of the number of productive unique TCRs. Whether each scalp clone was CD4 or CD8 was inferred by checking scalp TCRbeta sequences against the CD4 and CD8 repertoires from sorted blood. The clones in this table, taken by TCRdb from immuneACCESS, are in-frame only. Not every clone is retained; where verified, under half of the shortfall comes from an unresolved V gene, and the cause of the rest is unknown. Clone size and V and J calls were adopted from that table, with D and trimming inferred from the DNA. The sample table contains more than 90,000 clones; only one count was recorded for less than 80% of them. Approximately 3% of the sample lies in the top ten.

What the study reported, not specific to this receptor: Shared TCR sequences between patients were less evident than in mice, which may be partly attributable to HLA diversity in the patient population. Higher clonality and more expanded CD8+ clones were observed in lesional scalp than in normal scalp, particularly in alopecia totalis/universalis, a finding suggestive of antigenic drive. Scalp TCR repertoire analysis is complicated because resident alphabeta T cells in normal human skin are also sequenced, whereas mouse skin is dominated by gammadelta T cells.

After PBMCs were isolated by density centrifugation and stained for CD3, CD4 and CD8, a FACSAria was used to sort CD4+ and CD8+ T cells. Scalp biopsies and blood samples were obtained from unaffected controls. As encoded in the germline V gene, CDR1 is MNHEY while CDR2 is SVGAGI. The V and J ends are trimmed by 2 bases and 8 bases, leaving 12 bases between them. The CDR3, cysteine through phenylalanine, is 13 amino acids long. Kept here is only the CDR3 DNA, which spans 39 bases and is read in frame from base 1. The receptor was isolated from a human donor in good health. The rearrangement combines TRBV6-5 with TRBJ1-2; the D gene is perhaps TRBD1, from 6 matching bases. The sequencing sample was made of CD4+ T cells sorted from blood. The CDR3 sequence is CASSYGAGDGYTF. The nucleotide sequence reads TGTGCCAGCAGTTACGGTGCAGGGGACGGCTACACCTTC.